The 9 T cell receptor beta chains below were found in one sample sequenced in a study of T cell repertoires in cytomegalovirus infection. Each CDR3 protein gets one entry after TCRdb re-called the reads with MiXCR. The table records approximately 160,000 distinct CDR3 sequences, under 20% of them present only once. Sequenced: CD8+ T cells from PBMCs. These TCRs come from a human donor in good health (CMV status not recorded). Some clones in this sample may be carry-over from other donors' samples.

The chain employs TRBV19 and TRBJ2-1, with 8 bases fitting TRBD1. V lost 7 bases and J lost 3; bases outside the gene matches: 5. The CDR3 sequence is 14 residues long. The germline V gene encodes CDR1 LNHDA and CDR2 SQIVND (reference sequence). The CDR3 is CASNPQGGYNEQFF. CDR3 DNA: TGTGCCAGTAATCCACAGGGGGGCTACAATGAGCAGTTCTTC. Drawing the rest from reference TRBV19 and TRBJ2-1, the complete variable domain is DGGITQSPKYLFRKEGQNVTLSCEQNLNHDAMYWYRQDPGQGLRLIYYSQIVNDFQKGDIAEGYSVSREKKESFPLTVTSAQKNPTAFYLCASNPQGGYNEQFFGPGTRLTVL.

This clonotype has just a few counts. This chain links TRBV7-2 with TRBJ2-1; a weak D match, TRBD2 (7 bases). CDR3 length: 16 residues. V was shortened by 1 base and J by 4 bases, with 14 bases between the two germline ends. Germline CDR1 is SGHTA and CDR2 is FQGNSA. The CDR3 protein is CASSLVGGPVYNEQFF. The DNA for the CDR3 is TGTGCCAGCAGCTTAGTGGGGGGGCCCGTGTACAATGAGCAGTTCTTC.

This rearrangement joins TRBV2 to TRBJ2-1; 10 bases match TRBD2. V lost 6 bases to trimming and J lost 7 bases; unmatched junction nucleotides: 9. This CDR3 region has 15 residues. The germline CDR1 and CDR2 sequences are SNHLY and FYNNEI. CDR3 nucleotide sequence: TGTGCCAGCAGCCTAGCGGGGGATTATATGAATGAGCAGTTCTTC. Translated, it gives CASSLAGDYMNEQFF.

This clonotype came up a few times. The chain has TRBV3-1 and TRBJ2-1; TRBD2 agrees at 8 bases. Germline V gene sequence: CDR1 LGHDT, CDR2 YNNKEL (reference sequence). Trimming removed 0 bases from V and 0 bases from J; junction bases left unmatched: 4. This CDR3 comprises 17 residues. CDR3 in DNA: TGTGCCAGCAGCCAAGATCGCGGGAGGCCCTCCTACAATGAGCAGTTCTTC. Translation: CASSQDRGRPSYNEQFF.

This clonotype was detected only a few times. This chain uses TRBV11-2 with TRBJ2-5; no reliable D call. V lost 0 bases and J lost 6, with 8 bases in between. Germline CDR1 is SGHAT and CDR2 is FQNNGV. The CDR3 sequence is 13 residues long. In nucleotides, the CDR3 is TGTGCCAGCAGCTTAGATAGCCCGCAGACCCAGTACTTC. The encoded protein is CASSLDSPQTQYF.

Many counts were recorded for this clonotype. The gene calls are TRBV7-9 and TRBJ2-1, with D possibly being TRBD2 (5 bases). CDR1 is SEHNR and CDR2 is FQNEAQ in the germline V gene (reference sequence). V was shortened by 5 bases and J by 7 bases, with 18 bases between the two germline ends. CDR3 size: 15 residues. The CDR3 bases are TGTGCCAGCAGCCCCCCTGAGTGGGAGAAAAATGAGCAGTTCTTC. It codes for CASSPPEWEKNEQFF.

This clonotype is termed medium-sized (0.01 to 0.1%). CDR3 loop: CASSYYRDRITYEQYF. Written as DNA, the CDR3 is TGTGCCAGCAGCTACTACCGGGACAGGATTACCTACGAGCAGTACTTC. The J gene is TRBJ2-7, the V gene TRBV7-2; TRBD1 matches at 8 bases. J was trimmed by 2 bases and V by 4 bases; bases with no gene match: 10. Germline V lookup: CDR1 SGHTA, CDR2 FQGNSA. The CDR3 sequence is 16 residues long.

The rearrangement uses TRBV7-8 and TRBJ1-1, with 7 bases identical to TRBD1. CDR1 is SGHVS and CDR2 is FQNEAQ in the germline V gene. The CDR3 extends over 12 amino acids. J was trimmed by 8 bases and V by 0 bases; bases with no gene match: 0. The CDR3 DNA reads as TGTGCCAGCAGCTTAGCGGACAGGGAAGCTTTCTTT. This sequence encodes CASSLADREAFF.

This clonotype was detected ten times or more. J is TRBJ2-7 and V is TRBV7-9, with 8 bases lining up with TRBD2. This CDR3 is built from 14 residues. Germline V gene lookup returns CDR1 SEHNR and CDR2 FQNEAQ (reference sequence). With 5 bases clipped from V and 2 bases from J, the junction kept 5 bases outside the gene matches. CDR3 loop: CASSETSGAYEQYF. The CDR3 nucleotides are TGTGCCAGCAGCGAAACTAGCGGAGCCTACGAGCAGTACTTC.